This T cell receptor beta chain stems from a study of human T cells and chemical hapten exposure (dated by TCRdb to about 2021). In terms of the full investigation: Libraries were pooled for sequencing, and variation in per-sample TCR yields was attributed mainly to small differences in library volumes within the pool. The study tracked peripheral blood TCR repertoire changes in vivo during primary and secondary sensitization to the hapten diphenylcyclopropenone (DPC) in alopecia patients. Overall results and qualifications from the work: Repeated subsampling changed both the strength of the expansion versus patch-test correlation and the threshold at which that correlation became significant. DPC sensitization did not change how many TCRs were above 1 in 1000 frequency, and no evidence was found of alterations in global repertoire structure.

Library preparation attached unique molecular identifiers to individual cDNA molecules for quantitative, reproducible TCR counting. From each blood RNA sample, both TCR alpha and TCR beta chains were sequenced. The authors' analysis ran thus. Samples had a median of about 96,000 TCRs, with a range from about 23,224 to 750,000. The Decombinator software suite was used to annotate the V, J and CDR3 of the TCR reads. To make PS versus PT1 abundance plots, every sample was subsampled to the same number of TCRs (28,000). TCRs were defined as expanded if absent before sensitization and observed at least eight times at the 2-week time point. TCRdb reanalyzed the raw reads on its own, using fastp at Q25 for trimming and MiXCR for clone calling, and kept in-frame beta chains. Records with the same CDR3 protein are collapsed into one entry carrying the most frequent genes and DNA. In this record, the V and J calls reflect TCRdb's handling and not the investigators' own analysis. The sample contains fewer than 150,000 distinct CDR3 sequences, around 8.5% of them found a single time. The top ten clonotypes cover around 1.4% of the sample.

Points on this clonotype: The target of this receptor is not known. Base-call qualities are not available, and no considerably larger clone is one nucleotide away.

From the germline V gene (reference sequence), CDR1 is SGHNT and CDR2 is YYREEE. V sheds 1 base and J sheds 0 bases, leaving 10 bases between their ends. From cysteine to phenylalanine, the CDR3 is 15 amino acids long. Kept here is only the CDR3 DNA, which spans 45 bases and is read in frame from base 1. Unfractionated whole blood was collected in Tempus Blood RNA tubes, and total RNA was extracted from that blood. Roughly five healthy volunteers were used as TCR sequencing controls and were bled at day 0, 2 weeks and 6 weeks. Material: whole blood. The chain is assembled from TRBV5-4 and TRBJ1-1; tentative D gene TRBD1, with 5 bases matching. The TCR comes from a human donor in good health. Some clones in this sample may be carry-over from other donors' samples. Donor details come from another sample of the same person, matched by shared clones. The DNA sequence is given as TGTGCCAGCAGCTTGTTGCAGGGCGTGAACACTGAAGCTTTCTTT. This yields the protein CASSLLQGVNTEAFF.